The 17 T cell receptor beta chains given below trace back to one sample, sequenced in a study of breast tumors, draining lymph nodes, adjacent tissues. The lymph nodes were axillary draining lymph nodes from breast cancer patients. TCRdb processed the multiplex PCR reads anew with MiXCR; each CDR3 protein has one entry. The sample holds about 130,000 distinct CDR3 sequences, around 21% seen once. Input material: axillary lymph node tissue. All receptors derive from a female donor with breast cancer. Some clones in this sample may be carry-over from other donors' samples.

As for this clonotype: Since a much larger clone is just one base distant, this may be a read error. This sequence joins TRBV30 and TRBJ1-4, with TRBD1 identical over 8 bases. This CDR3 contains 15 residues. The germline CDR1 and CDR2 sequences are GTSNPN and SVGIG (reference sequence). CDR3: CAWSPQGEVGEKLVF. DNA of the CDR3: TGTGCCTGGAGTCCACAGGGGGAGGTAGGGGAAAAACTGGTTTTT. The entire variable domain, with the rest obtained from reference TRBV30 and TRBJ1-4, is as follows: SQTIHQWPATLVQPVGSPLSLECTVEGTSNPNLYWYRQAAGRGLQLLFYSVGIGQISSEVPQNLSASRPQDRQFILSSKKLLLSDSGFYLCAWSPQGEVGEKLVFGSGTQLSVL.

A remark on this clonotype: A much larger clone differs by one base, so this may be a read error. The chain joins TRBV5-4 to TRBJ2-7; 9 nucleotides align to TRBD2. Germline CDR1 reads SGHNT; CDR2 reads YYREEE (reference sequence). This CDR3 comprises 18 residues. CDR3 residues: CTSSLAGGVAGDSYEQYF. CDR3 nucleotides: TGTACCAGCAGCTTGGCCGGTGGCGTAGCGGGGGACTCCTACGAGCAGTACTTC.

Concerning this clonotype itself: With a much larger clone just one base away, this may be a read error. The chain employs TRBV5-1 and TRBJ1-2, with D possibly matching TRBD1 (5 bases). The CDR3 is 13 residues long. Germline loops: CDR1 SGHRS, CDR2 YFSETQ. CDR3 in amino acids: CASGAAENYGHTF. The CDR3 region has the DNA TGCGCCAGCGGGGCAGCTGAAAACTATGGCCACACCTTC.

In its sample, this clonotype was seen many times. The chain carries TRBV7-9 and TRBJ1-4; D ambiguous. Germline CDR1 reads SEHNR; CDR2 reads FQNEAQ (reference sequence). The CDR3 has 14 amino acids. V was cut by 3 bases and J by 4 bases, with 9 bases left in between. The CDR3 region is CASSLSTGNEKLFF. CDR3 in DNA: TGTGCCAGCAGCTTGAGTACCGGTAATGAAAAACTGTTTTTT.

This clonotype occurred many times. J is TRBJ2-1 and V is TRBV5-1; D is possibly TRBD1 or TRBD2 (5 bases each). Germline CDR1 is SGHRS and CDR2 is YFSETQ. The V and J ends lost 2 bases and 3 bases respectively, with 9 bases between them. This CDR3 spans 14 amino acids. The CDR3 DNA reads TGCGCCAGCAGCTTACGGGGCTACTACAATGAGCAGTTCTTC. The encoded protein is CASSLRGYYNEQFF.

This clonotype has ten or more counts. The gene calls are TRBV7-2 and TRBJ2-7; 12 bases map to TRBD2. The V gene's germline CDR1 is SGHTA and CDR2 FQGNSA. The junction had 5 bases not matched to a gene; V was cut back by 2 bases and J by 0 bases. This CDR3 is built from 17 residues. CDR3 sequence (DNA): TGTGCCAGCAGCTTACCGGGACTAGCGGGCTCCTCCTACGAGCAGTACTTC. This translates into CASSLPGLAGSSYEQYF.

This clonotype has a count of ten or more. The chain has TRBV6-1 and TRBJ2-1, with 7 bases fitting TRBD1. V lost 3 bases and J lost 8; bases outside the gene matches: 10. The CDR3 runs to 15 residues. Germline CDR1 is MNHNS and CDR2 is SASEGT. Here the CDR3 reads CASSDKGQTRDEQFF. The CDR3 bases are TGTGCCAGCAGTGATAAGGGACAGACAAGAGATGAGCAGTTCTTC.

This clonotype was observed at least ten times. In DNA, the CDR3 is TGTGCTAGTTCGGCTAGCGCAAACACAGATACGCAGTATTTT. It specifies CASSASANTDTQYF. J is TRBJ2-3 and V is TRBV12-5, with a weak D call TRBD2 (6 bases). Germline CDR1 is LGHNT and CDR2 is FRNRAP. The CDR3 extends over 14 amino acids. Trimming pared 8 bases from V and 2 bases from J, leaving 14 bases between.

This clonotype came up many times. The chain carries TRBV10-3 and TRBJ2-7, with TRBD1 as a possible D gene (5 bases). The CDR3 is 11 residues long. Trimming stripped 8 bases from V and 6 bases from J, with 11 bases between. Germline V gene sequence: CDR1 ENHRY, CDR2 SYGVKD. CDR3 sequence reads: CAIAREGEQYF. The CDR3 DNA reads TGTGCCATCGCCAGGGAAGGCGAGCAGTACTTC.

Of note for this clonotype: A much larger clonotype is one base distant, so this may be a read error. The V gene is TRBV11-2, the J gene TRBJ2-7; 7 nucleotides line up with TRBD2. The germline gives CDR1 SGHAT, CDR2 FQNNGV. This CDR3 region has 15 residues. The CDR3 loop is CASSLRADPRGEQCF. The CDR3 DNA is TGTGCCAGCAGCTTAAGAGCGGACCCCCGGGGGGAGCAGTGCTTC.

A word on this clonotype: A junction end diverges from the germline sequence, so it may reflect a read error. The chain recombines TRBV7-2 with TRBJ2-4; D is unresolved. The CDR3 totals 14 residues. Germline V gene lookup returns CDR1 SGHTA and CDR2 FQGNSA. The CDR3 DNA reads TGTGCCAGCAGCTCTTCGGCAGCCAGAAACATTCAGTACTTC. It translates to CASSSSAARNIQYF.

Of note for this clonotype: A much larger clone differs from this one at a single base, so this may be a read error. This sequence joins TRBV2 and TRBJ1-2; possibly TRBD1 for D (5 bases). Germline CDR1 and CDR2: SNHLY and FYNNEI. The CDR3 runs 13 residues. For the CDR3, the DNA is TGTGCCAGCAGTTCAGGGTTCGGCTATGGCTGCACCTTC. Its translation is CASSSGFGYGCTF. Full variable domain (remainder filled in from reference TRBV2 and TRBJ1-2): EPEVTQTPSHQVTQMGQEVILRCVPISNHLYFYWYRQILGQKVEFLVSFYNNEISEKSEIFDDQFSVERPDGSNFTLKIRSTKLEDSAMYFCASSSGFGYGCTFGSGTRLTVV.

This clonotype was counted many times. The chain is built from TRBV20-1 and TRBJ1-6, with a weak D call TRBD1 (5 bases). V lost 0 bases, J lost 7 bases, and 16 bases lay in between. CDR1 is DFQATT, CDR2 SNEGSKA, per germline (reference sequence). This CDR3 has 16 amino acids. CDR3 amino acids: CSARDATSGWNSPLHF. CDR3 coding DNA: TGCAGTGCTAGAGATGCAACATCAGGGTGGAATTCACCCCTCCACTTT.

As to this clonotype: This could be a read error, since a much larger clone is one nucleotide away. The chain recombines TRBV5-1 with TRBJ2-1, with 10 positions matching TRBD2. The V and J ends lost 4 bases and 4 bases, in that order; junction bases with no gene match: 5. Germline V lookup: CDR1 SGHRS, CDR2 YFSETQ. The CDR3 is made up of 15 amino acids. CDR3 protein: CASSRAGGPYNEQFF. The DNA of the CDR3 is TGCGCCAGCAGCCGAGCGGGAGGGCCATACAATGAGCAGTTCTTC.

This clonotype was counted a few times. Given a much more abundant clone one base away, this may be a read error. This chain uses TRBV9 with TRBJ2-7; 10 bases are shared with TRBD2. Germline lookup yields CDR1 SGDLS and CDR2 YYNGEE. V lost 3 bases and J lost 5; bases outside the gene matches: 14. The CDR3 spans 17 residues. DNA for the CDR3: TGTGCCAGCAGCGCAACGGGGGGGAGCGGGAGGGTCAACGAGCAGTACTTC. Its translation: CASSATGGSGRVNEQYF.

This clonotype came up many times. The V call is TRBV6-1, the J call TRBJ2-1; the D gene is possibly TRBD1 (6 bases). V was cut by 6 bases and J by 1 base, with 19 bases left in between. Germline V gives CDR1 MNHNS, CDR2 SASEGT. This CDR3 has 17 amino acids. CDR3 nucleotide sequence: TGTGCCAGCAGAGGGACCAGGGGTGCCTCTTCCTACAATGAGCAGTTCTTC. Protein: CASRGTRGASSYNEQFF.

A remark on this clonotype: Germline is not matched at one junction end, which may reflect a read error. The chain couples TRBV11-2 to TRBJ2-7; D remains ambiguous. The CDR3 is 14 residues long. Looked up from germline, CDR1 is SGHAT and CDR2 is FQNNGV. This CDR3 is CASGLVGQFYEQYF. In DNA, the CDR3 is TGTGCCAGCGGCTTAGTTGGGCAGTTTTACGAGCAGTACTTC.